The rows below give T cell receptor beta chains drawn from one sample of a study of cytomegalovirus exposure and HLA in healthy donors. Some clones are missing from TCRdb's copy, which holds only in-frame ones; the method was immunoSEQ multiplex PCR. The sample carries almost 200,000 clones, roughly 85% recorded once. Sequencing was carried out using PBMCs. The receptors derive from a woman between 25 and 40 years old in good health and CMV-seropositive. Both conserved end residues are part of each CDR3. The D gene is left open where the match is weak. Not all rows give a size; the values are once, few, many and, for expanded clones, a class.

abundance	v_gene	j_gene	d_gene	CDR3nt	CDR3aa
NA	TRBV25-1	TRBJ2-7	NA	TGTGCCAGCAGCGATTGGGGGCGCAGCTACGAGCAGTACTTC	CASSDWGRSYEQYF
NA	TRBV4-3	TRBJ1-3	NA	TGCGCCAGCAGCCAAGATCGGTCAAGCTCTGGAAACACCATATATTTT	CASSQDRSSSGNTIYF
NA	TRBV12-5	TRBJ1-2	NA	TGTGCTAGTGGTTTGGCGCGGGGACTCTATGGCTACACCTTC	CASGLARGLYGYTF
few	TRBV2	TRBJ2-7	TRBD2	TGTGCCAGCAGTGAGTCGGGAGGCTCCTACGAGCAGTACTTC	CASSESGGSYEQYF
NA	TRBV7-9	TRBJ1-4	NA	TGTGCCAGCAGCACCGCGGGTAGGGTGGAAAAACTGTTTTTT	CASSTAGRVEKLFF
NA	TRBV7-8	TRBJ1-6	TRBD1	TGTGCCAGCAGCTTATCCGACAGGGGGCGGGCCTATAATTCACCCCTCCACTTT	CASSLSDRGRAYNSPLHF
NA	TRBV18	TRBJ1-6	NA	TGTGCCAGCTCACTCTTACCAAATGAGAATAATTCACCCCTCCACTTT	CASSLLPNENNSPLHF
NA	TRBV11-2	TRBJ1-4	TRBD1	TGTGCCAGCAGCTTCTATTTGACAGGGGGGGGTGAAAAACTGTTTTTT	CASSFYLTGGGEKLFF
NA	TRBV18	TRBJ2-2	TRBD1	TGTGCCAGCTCACTCTACAGGGGGGCCGCGAACACCGGGGAGCTGTTTTTT	CASSLYRGAANTGELFF
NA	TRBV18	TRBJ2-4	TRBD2	TGTGCCAGCTCACCCTCAGCGGGAGGGACAGCCAAAAACATTCAGTACTTC	CASSPSAGGTAKNIQYF
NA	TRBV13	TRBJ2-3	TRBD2	TGTGCCAGCAGCCCCACTAGCGGGAGGGGGGGAAAGCAGTATTTT	CASSPTSGRGGKQYF
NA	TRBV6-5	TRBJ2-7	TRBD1	TGTGCCAGCAGTTACTCGGGACAGGGTTGGTACGAGCAGTACTTC	CASSYSGQGWYEQYF
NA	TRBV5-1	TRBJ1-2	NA	TGCGCCAGCAGCTTGAAGTTTATACGGGGGTCGACTAACTATGGCTACACCTTC	CASSLKFIRGSTNYGYTF
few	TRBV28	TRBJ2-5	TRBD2	TGTGCCACCGGACTAGCGGTTGAAGAGACCCAGTACTTC	CATGLAVEETQYF
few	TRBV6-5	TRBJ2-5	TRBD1	TGTGCCAGCGGCCTCCAGGGGGCACGTGAGACCCAGTACTTC	CASGLQGARETQYF
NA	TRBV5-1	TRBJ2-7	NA	TGCGCCAGCAGCCTTCGGACAGACTACGAGCAGTACTTC	CASSLRTDYEQYF
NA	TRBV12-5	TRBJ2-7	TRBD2	TGTGCTAGTGGTTTGGGTACTAGCGGGATTGTCTACGAGCAGTACTTC	CASGLGTSGIVYEQYF
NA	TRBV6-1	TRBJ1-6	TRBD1	TGTGCCAGCAGTGCCCAGGGGGACCAATCACCCCTCCACTTT	CASSAQGDQSPLHF
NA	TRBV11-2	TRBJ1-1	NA	TGTGCCAGCAGCTGGGGAGGGGACGAAAAAAGCACTGAAGCTTTCTTT	CASSWGGDEKSTEAFF
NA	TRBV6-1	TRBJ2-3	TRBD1	TGTGCCAGCAGCGGACAGGGTCCAGATACGCAGTATTTT	CASSGQGPDTQYF
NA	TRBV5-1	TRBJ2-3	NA	TGCGCCAGCAGCTTGGTTGGGACACTACTTTACACAGATACGCAGTATTTT	CASSLVGTLLYTDTQYF
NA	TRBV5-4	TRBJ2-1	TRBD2	TGTGCCAGCAGTCGACTAGCGGGAATACGTGAGCAGTTCTTC	CASSRLAGIREQFF
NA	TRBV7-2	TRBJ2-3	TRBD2	TGTGCCAGCATTACAGGACTAGTGACAGATACGCAGTATTTT	CASITGLVTDTQYF
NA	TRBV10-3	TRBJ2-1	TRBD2	TGTGCCATCAGTGAGGAATCTAGCGGTTACAATGAGCAGTTCTTC	CAISEESSGYNEQFF
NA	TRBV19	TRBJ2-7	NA	TGTGCCAGTAGTCCCCTCGCGGGGCCCTACGAGCAGTACTTC	CASSPLAGPYEQYF
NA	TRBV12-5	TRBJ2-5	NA	TGTGCTAGTGGTTTCCCTCAGGGCCCCCGGGAGACCCAGTACTTC	CASGFPQGPRETQYF
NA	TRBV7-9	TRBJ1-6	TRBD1	TGTGCCAGCAGCGCACCACAGGGGGACAGAGTACCCCTCCACTTT	CASSAPQGDRVPLHF
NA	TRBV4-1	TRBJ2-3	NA	TGCGCCAGCAGCACGCGATCGCTAGGAACGCAGTATTTT	CASSTRSLGTQYF
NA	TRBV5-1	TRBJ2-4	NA	TGCGCCAGCAGCGGCAGGGGTGCCAAAAACATTCAGTACTTC	CASSGRGAKNIQYF
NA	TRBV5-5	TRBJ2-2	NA	TGTGCCAGCAGCTTGGCTGGGGCTACCGGGGAGCTGTTTTTT	CASSLAGATGELFF
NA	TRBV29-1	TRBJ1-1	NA	TGCAGCGCCGAGGGGGGGACGGGCACTGAAGCTTTCTTT	CSAEGGTGTEAFF